Shown below are 14 T cell receptor beta chains from a single sample sequenced in a study of blood T cell repertoires in COVID-19. The protocol was immunoSEQ multiplex PCR, while the TCRdb copy is restricted to in-frame clones and leaves out a portion. This table has about 310,000 clones, about 91% appearing once. The sequenced sample was PBMCs or T cells enriched from blood (not recorded which). All receptors come from a woman under 30 who had recovered from COVID-19.

This clone was detected once. The chain couples TRBV30 to TRBJ1-1; 11 bases are a match to TRBD1. The CDR3 contains 17 residues. The junction had 13 bases not matched to a gene; V was cut back by 3 bases and J by 4 bases. Looked up from germline, CDR1 is GTSNPN and CDR2 is SVGIG (reference sequence). CDR3 protein: CAWRGYRRDRGVTEAFF. CDR3 in DNA: TGTGCCTGGAGGGGGTACCGTCGGGACAGGGGGGTCACTGAAGCTTTCTTT.

The rearrangement links TRBV2 to TRBJ1-1, with D possibly being TRBD1 (5 bases). V was trimmed by 11 bases and J by 1 base, leaving 14 bases between them. Looked up from germline, CDR1 is SNHLY and CDR2 is FYNNEI. The CDR3 is 13 amino acids. CDR3 protein: CAGRGQPNTEAFF. The DNA of the CDR3 is TGTGCCGGAAGAGGACAACCGAACACTGAAGCTTTCTTT.

This rearrangement joins TRBV6-5 to TRBJ2-3, with no clear D. The V gene lost 6 bases and the J gene lost 2 bases, with 15 bases spanning the gap. The CDR3 totals 15 residues. CDR1 MNHEY and CDR2 SVGAGI come from the germline V gene. The CDR3 is CASRSLRSFTDTQYF. The CDR3 bases are TGTGCCAGCAGATCGCTAAGGAGCTTCACAGATACGCAGTATTTT.

The chain carries TRBV20-1 and TRBJ1-2; no clear D. V shed 6 bases and J shed 8 bases, with 10 bases lying between them. Germline V lookup: CDR1 DFQATT, CDR2 SNEGSKA (reference sequence). The CDR3 length is 10 residues. CDR3 sequence (DNA): TGCAGTGCATGGGGAGACGGCTACACCTTC. Translating gives CSAWGDGYTF.

The chain combines TRBV9 with TRBJ1-1; D not certain. This CDR3 spans 16 amino acids. Germline CDR1 SGDLS, CDR2 YYNGEE. The germline V and J ends were trimmed by 0 bases and 3 bases, with 15 bases remaining between them. The CDR3 sequence is CASSVAPIGIDTEAFF. The CDR3 nucleotides are TGTGCCAGCAGCGTAGCTCCGATCGGGATAGACACTGAAGCTTTCTTT.

V and J are TRBV10-3 and TRBJ1-1, with TRBD1 as a possible D gene (5 bases). The V end lost 6 bases, the J end lost 3 bases, and 8 bases lay between the germline ends. Looked up from germline, CDR1 is ENHRY and CDR2 is SYGVKD. This CDR3 comprises 12 residues. DNA for the CDR3: TGTGCCATCAGAAAACAGGACACTGAAGCTTTCTTT. Translation gives CAIRKQDTEAFF.

The chain uses TRBV7-2 and TRBJ2-7; tentatively, D is TRBD1 (5 bases). This CDR3 has 12 amino acids. Looked up from germline, CDR1 is SGHTA and CDR2 is FQGNSA. Trimming cost V 5 bases and J 4 bases, with 9 bases left between them. CDR3 residues: CASSQTAYEQYF. CDR3 DNA: TGTGCCAGCAGCCAGACAGCATACGAGCAGTACTTC.

The V and J genes are TRBV30 and TRBJ2-7; D not resolved. CDR3 length: 14 amino acids. The V and J ends lost 1 base and 2 bases respectively, with 12 bases between them. Germline values: CDR1 GTSNPN, CDR2 SVGIG (reference sequence). CDR3 DNA sequence: TGTGCCTGGAGTGAAGGAGCCGGAGCCTACGAGCAGTACTTC. Translation gives CAWSEGAGAYEQYF.

The CDR3 nucleotides read TGTGCCAGCAGCCCCGGACAGGGCATCAATCAGCCCCAGCATTTT. As protein: CASSPGQGINQPQHF. The chain links TRBV7-9 to TRBJ1-5, with 8 bases lining up with TRBD1. Trimming cost V 5 bases and J 3 bases; bases outside gene matches: 6. CDR3 length: 15 residues. Germline lookup yields CDR1 SEHNR and CDR2 FQNEAQ (reference sequence).

The chain couples TRBV5-6 to TRBJ1-2; D is unresolved. Germline V CDR1 and CDR2: SGHDT, YYEEEE. CDR3 size: 12 residues. Deletions cut 1 base from V and 5 bases from J, with 6 bases between. CDR3 DNA sequence: TGTGCCAGCAGCTTGTACGGGTATGGCTACACCTTC. Translated: CASSLYGYGYTF. Together with reference TRBV5-6 and TRBJ1-2, the CDR3 gives the full variable domain: DAGVTQSPTHLIKTRGQQVTLRCSPKSGHDTVSWYQQALGQGPQFIFQYYEEEERQRGNFPDRFSGHQFPNYSSELNVNALLLGDSALYLCASSLYGYGYTFGSGTRLTVV.

The chain has TRBV12-3 or TRBV12-4 and TRBJ1-2; 7 bases map to TRBD1. The CDR3 spans 12 residues. The V segment lost 5 bases and the J segment 9 bases; nucleotides outside the gene matches: 6. The CDR3 loop is CASSQSTGSYTF. In nucleotides, the CDR3 is TGTGCCAGCAGTCAGTCGACAGGGAGCTACACCTTC.

The V call is TRBV6-5, the J call TRBJ2-1, with D maybe TRBD2 (6 bases). The CDR3 contains 15 residues. CDR1 and CDR2 (germline): MNHEY, SVGAGI. V was pared by 6 bases and J by 5 bases, with 17 bases between. The chain's CDR3 is CASRVGTRVNNEQFF. The CDR3 region has the DNA TGTGCCAGCAGGGTCGGGACTCGAGTAAACAATGAGCAGTTCTTC.

V gene TRBV4-3 combines with J gene TRBJ2-5; D perhaps matches TRBD2 (7 bases). V lost 1 base and J 8 bases, leaving 17 bases between the germline ends. This CDR3 is built from 15 residues. CDR1 LGHNA and CDR2 YSLEER come from the germline V gene. CDR3 region: CASSQGPAGGRTQYF. In DNA form, the CDR3 reads TGCGCCAGCAGCCAAGGACCCGCCGGGGGGCGAACCCAGTACTTC.

The V gene is TRBV7-3, the J gene TRBJ2-1; TRBD2 agrees at 7 bases. The germline V gene has CDR1 SGHTA and CDR2 FQGTGA. The CDR3 extends over 14 amino acids. The junction had 3 bases not matched to a gene; V was cut back by 0 bases and J by 7 bases. Written as DNA, the CDR3 is TGTGCCAGCAGCTTAACTTCAGCGGGGAATGAGCAGTTCTTC. Amino acids: CASSLTSAGNEQFF. The full variable domain, in which reference TRBV7-3 and TRBJ2-1 provide the parts outside the CDR3, is GAGVSQTPSNKVTEKGKYVELRCDPISGHTALYWYRQSLGQGPEFLIYFQGTGAADDSGLPNDRFFAVRPEGSVSTLKIQRTERGDSAVYLCASSLTSAGNEQFFGPGTRLTVL.